The clone carrying this T cell receptor beta chain was counted a few times. The assay was immunoSEQ multiplex PCR, and TCRdb's table has in-frame clones only and misses some. The sample holds 95,000 to 100,000 clones, about four fifths seen once. The sample comes from a study of T cell responses to AZD1222 COVID-19 vaccine. The germline CDR1 and CDR2 sequences are SGHVS and FNYEAQ. The CDR3 runs to 15 residues. V was pared by 2 bases and J by 9 bases, with 14 bases between. The source of this sequence is an adult who received the AZD1222 COVID-19 vaccine. The sample in question was peripheral blood, obtained 28 days after the second AZD1222 dose. The chain has TRBV7-6 and TRBJ1-6; no clear D gene. CDR3 sequence: CASSLNPGSSSPLHF. CDR3 bases: TGTGCCAGCAGCTTAAATCCGGGGAGTAGTTCACCCCTCCACTTT.